This entry lists 30 T cell receptor beta chains sequenced from one sample in a study of molecular identifiers for immune sequencing clone quantification. TCRdb passed the PCR reads through MiXCR, listing each CDR3 protein once. Among 80,000 to 95,000 distinct CDR3 sequences, around a fifth were seen once, and the ten largest hold about 0.85%. The sequenced sample was naive CD8+ T cells from blood, with Jurkat cell RNA spiked in. Subset specified: FACS-sorted CD8+CD4-CCR7+CD45RA+ naive T cells. The receptor set was obtained from a human donor in good health. Some libraries in this study had Jurkat cell RNA spiked in.

This clonotype was counted many times. CDR3 sequence (DNA): TGTGCCTGGAGTGTAACCCTAGCGGGGGCTAGTCAAGAGACCCAGTACTTC. Translated, it gives CAWSVTLAGASQETQYF. The chain uses TRBV30 and TRBJ2-5; 10 positions agree with TRBD2. Germline CDR1 is GTSNPN and CDR2 is SVGIG (reference sequence). Germline trimming cut 0 bases from V and 2 bases from J; bases unmatched to any gene: 9. The CDR3 runs to 17 residues.

This clonotype was recorded many times. The V and J genes are TRBV6-5 and TRBJ2-5; D unresolved. Trimming took off 6 bases at V and 0 bases at J, with 8 bases between the two ends. This CDR3 comprises 13 residues. Germline V gives CDR1 MNHEY, CDR2 SVGAGI. DNA for the CDR3: TGTGCCAGCAGAGACCTGTACCAAGAGACCCAGTACTTC. Protein product: CASRDLYQETQYF.

This clonotype was counted ten times or more. This chain uses TRBV9 with TRBJ1-4, with D perhaps TRBD1 (5 bases). Germline V CDR1 and CDR2: SGDLS, YYNGEE. V lost 3 bases and J lost 8, with 11 bases in between. This CDR3 has 13 amino acids. CDR3 amino acids: CASSGQGTEKLFF. Written as DNA, the CDR3 is TGTGCCAGCAGCGGCCAGGGCACGGAAAAACTGTTTTTT.

On this clonotype itself: An end of the junction differs from the germline gene, which may be a read error. V and J are TRBV13 and TRBJ2-3; D unresolved. From germline, CDR1 is PRHDT and CDR2 FYEKMQ (reference sequence). The CDR3 runs to 17 residues. The CDR3 protein is CTSSFNRYGPGIDTQYF. DNA for the CDR3: TGTACCAGCAGCTTCAATCGATACGGACCAGGCATAGATACGCAGTATTTT. The full variable domain, its missing parts supplied by reference TRBV13 and TRBJ2-3, is AAGVIQSPRHLIKEKRETATLKCYPIPRHDTVYWYQQGPGQDPQFLISFYEKMQSDKGSIPDRFSAQQFSDYHSELNMSSLELGDSALYFCTSSFNRYGPGIDTQYFGPGTRLTVL.

This clonotype has ten or more counts. The rearrangement uses TRBV7-9 and TRBJ2-5; D remains unclear. Between the trimmed V and J ends, which lost 3 bases and 2 bases, there was a span of 10 bases. Looked up from germline, CDR1 is SEHNR and CDR2 is FQNEAQ (reference sequence). The CDR3 is 14 residues long. CDR3 loop: CASSFLVGQETQYF. The CDR3, as DNA: TGTGCCAGCAGCTTTTTGGTTGGTCAAGAGACCCAGTACTTC.

This rearrangement joins TRBV7-9 to TRBJ2-3; possible D gene TRBD2, 6 bases. This CDR3 region has 16 residues. CDR1 and CDR2 (germline): SEHNR, FQNEAQ (reference sequence). The ends were cut back, 5 bases at V and 1 base at J, with 16 bases in the middle. CDR3 protein: CASSPGIADGTDTQYF. In nucleotides, the CDR3 is TGTGCCAGCAGCCCCGGGATAGCGGATGGCACAGATACGCAGTATTTT.

This clonotype was seen ten or more times. V gene TRBV4-1 combines with J gene TRBJ2-7; possibly TRBD1 for D (6 bases). CDR3 size: 14 residues. V lost 2 bases to trimming and J lost 3 bases, with 11 bases between them. CDR1 and CDR2 (germline): MGHRA, YSYEKL. DNA of the CDR3: TGCGCCAGCAGCCAATACCGGGACAACTACGAGCAGTACTTC. This codes for CASSQYRDNYEQYF.

At least ten counts were recorded for this clonotype. V is TRBV4-2 and J is TRBJ2-7; 13 bases are shared with TRBD2. CDR3 length: 15 amino acids. The J segment lost 5 bases and the V segment lost 1 base, leaving 2 bases of the junction unmatched. Germline CDR1 is LGHNA and CDR2 is YNFKEQ. CDR3 sequence: CASSQGTSGSDEQYF. CDR3 nucleotides: TGTGCCAGCAGCCAAGGGACTAGCGGGAGCGACGAGCAGTACTTC.

Points on this clonotype: The junction departs from the called germline gene at one end, perhaps through a read error. V and J are TRBV20-1 and TRBJ1-6; TRBD1 aligns across 8 bases. CDR1 and CDR2 from the germline V gene are DFQATT and SNEGSKA (reference sequence). The CDR3 consists of 21 residues. The CDR3 protein is CSALRGGGRGLTGTTNPPLHF. CDR3 sequence (DNA): TGCAGTGCTCTCCGAGGAGGGGGCAGGGGGCTTACGGGTACTACTAATCCACCCCTCCACTTT.

In this sample, this clonotype turned up many times. This sequence joins TRBV28 and TRBJ2-2, with D unresolved. The CDR3 totals 11 residues. Looked up from germline, CDR1 is MDHEN and CDR2 is SYDVKM. The V gene lost 8 bases and the J gene lost 6 bases, with 7 bases spanning the gap. The CDR3 DNA is TGTGCCAGCGGTTCGGCCGGGGAGCTGTTTTTT. Translated, it gives CASGSAGELFF.

This clonotype came up many times. This chain joins TRBV7-6 and TRBJ2-3; possible D gene TRBD2, 5 bases. Germline loops: CDR1 SGHVS, CDR2 FNYEAQ. V lost 3 bases and J 4 bases, leaving 14 bases between the germline ends. The CDR3 sequence is 15 residues long. CDR3 amino acids: CASSFRVDGADTQYF. In nucleotides, the CDR3 is TGTGCCAGCAGCTTCCGGGTCGACGGGGCAGATACGCAGTATTTT.

This clonotype appeared many times. The chain joins TRBV28 to TRBJ2-7; 7 bases agree with TRBD1. Trimming removed 3 bases from V and 0 bases from J; junction bases left unmatched: 8. From germline, CDR1 is MDHEN and CDR2 SYDVKM. This CDR3 is built from 16 residues. The CDR3, as DNA: TGTGCCAGCAGTTTCCAACGGGACAGCCTCTCCTACGAGCAGTACTTC. As protein: CASSFQRDSLSYEQYF.

For this clonotype: This sequence may be a read error, since a much larger clone differs from it by one base. This rearrangement joins TRBV6-5 to TRBJ2-7; 13 bases are a match to TRBD2. Per the germline V gene, CDR1 is MNHEY and CDR2 is SVGAGI. The CDR3 consists of 14 residues. The DNA for the CDR3 is TGTGCCGGCAGTACTAGCGGGAGGGCCTACGAGCAGTACTTC. As protein: CAGSTSGRAYEQYF.

This clonotype was counted ten times or more. This chain connects TRBV4-3 to TRBJ2-3; the match to TRBD2 covers 9 bases. The length of the CDR3 is 21 residues. V lost 0 bases and J lost 2; bases outside the gene matches: 18. Germline V gene sequence: CDR1 LGHNA, CDR2 YSLEER. The CDR3 region is CASSQDLVLAGYDGYTDTQYF. DNA of the CDR3: TGCGCCAGCAGCCAAGATTTAGTCCTAGCGGGGTACGACGGATACACAGATACGCAGTATTTT.

A word on this clonotype: This may arise from a read error, as a much more abundant clone is one base away. V is TRBV19 and J is TRBJ1-1, with D unresolved. Germline CDR1 LNHDA, CDR2 SQIVND (reference sequence). Trimming left V 6 bases short and J 4 bases short, with 12 bases between. This CDR3 contains 13 residues. In DNA form, the CDR3 reads TGTGCCAGTAGAACCTCTCCGATCACTGAAGCTTTCTTT. Residues: CASRTSPITEAFF.

In the case of this clonotype: One base away lies a much larger clone, so this may be a sequencing read error. Lacking the conserved final phenylalanine or tryptophan, this CDR3 likely reflects a read error. The chain has TRBV2 and TRBJ2-5, with D maybe TRBD1 (6 bases). CDR3 length: 15 residues. Germline values: CDR1 SNHLY, CDR2 FYNNEI. The CDR3 sequence: CASSEGTSWGETQYL. DNA for the CDR3: TGTGCCAGCAGCGAAGGGACAAGCTGGGGTGAGACCCAGTACCTC.

Regarding this clonotype: Possible read error: a much larger clone is one base away. J is TRBJ1-1 and V is TRBV4-1; D is undetermined. This CDR3 is built from 12 residues. Germline CDR1 reads MGHRA; CDR2 reads YSYEKL. In nucleotides, the CDR3 is TGCGCCAGCAGCCAAATGAACACTGAAGCTCTCTTT. It codes for CASSQMNTEALF.

In the case of this clonotype: A read error is possible here, since a much larger clone lies one base away. The chain links TRBV6-5 to TRBJ2-2; D might be TRBD1 or TRBD2, each matching 5 bases. This CDR3 has 13 residues. In germline, CDR1 is MNHEY, CDR2 SVGAGI. CDR3 nucleotides: TGTGCCAGCACCGACTGGGGGACCGGGGAGCTGTCTTTT. This codes for CASTDWGTGELSF.

The chain links TRBV7-6 to TRBJ2-3; TRBD2 matches at 13 bases. The ends lost 0 bases at V and 6 bases at J; junction bases unmatched: 6. The CDR3 is made up of 17 amino acids. The germline CDR1 and CDR2 sequences are SGHVS and FNYEAQ. CDR3 nucleotide sequence: TGTGCCAGCAGCTTAGCCACTAGCGGGGGGGGTTCCGATACGCAGTATTTT. Encoded protein: CASSLATSGGGSDTQYF.

In this sample, this clonotype turned up many times. J is TRBJ2-5 and V is TRBV4-3, with 8 bases that match TRBD2. J was trimmed by 5 bases and V by 1 base; bases with no gene match: 9. The CDR3 is 16 residues long. The germline gives CDR1 LGHNA, CDR2 YSLEER. CDR3 residues: CASSQVQTGGYETQYF. For the CDR3, the DNA is TGCGCCAGCAGCCAAGTTCAAACGGGGGGGTATGAGACCCAGTACTTC.

This clonotype came up many times. V gene TRBV20-1 combines with J gene TRBJ2-1; 9 nucleotides align to TRBD2. CDR1 is DFQATT, CDR2 SNEGSKA, per germline (reference sequence). With V trimmed by 6 bases and J by 2 bases, 5 bases remained unmatched. The CDR3 has 14 amino acids. The CDR3 DNA follows: TGCAGTGCCCGGGCTAGCGGGACCTACAATGAGCAGTTCTTC. Its translation: CSARASGTYNEQFF.

At least ten counts were recorded for this clonotype. V usage is TRBV27 and J usage is TRBJ2-3; D perhaps matches TRBD1 (6 bases). Trimming removed 6 bases at V and 0 bases at J, with 16 bases between. Germline V gene data show CDR1 as MNHEY and CDR2 as SMNVEV (reference sequence). The CDR3 is made up of 16 amino acids. The CDR3 DNA sequence: TGTGCCAGCAGCCGAAGGACAGCTACTAGCACAGATACGCAGTATTTT. This translates into CASSRRTATSTDTQYF.

This clonotype showed up many times. The chain has TRBV5-6 and TRBJ2-4; 12 bases are shared with TRBD1. The length of the CDR3 is 18 residues. The V gene end was trimmed by 1 base and the J gene end by 1 base; junction bases not matched to a gene: 6. Per the germline V gene, CDR1 is SGHDT and CDR2 is YYEEEE. Written as DNA, the CDR3 is TGTGCCAGCAGCTTGAGGGACAGGGGGCACGAGGCCAAAAACATTCAGTACTTC. It specifies CASSLRDRGHEAKNIQYF.

As to this clonotype: This CDR3 fails to terminate in the conserved phenylalanine or tryptophan, so it likely reflects a read error. The genes are TRBV5-1 and TRBJ2-1; the match to TRBD2 covers 8 bases. CDR1 SGHRS and CDR2 YFSETQ come from the germline V gene. The V and J ends lost 0 bases and 9 bases, in that order; junction bases with no gene match: 8. The CDR3 contains 15 residues. The CDR3 loop is CASSLVFSGISEQFS. The CDR3 region has the DNA TGCGCCAGCAGCTTGGTTTTTAGCGGGATTAGTGAGCAGTTCTCC.

Ten or more counts support this clonotype. V is TRBV12-3 or TRBV12-4 and J is TRBJ2-1; TRBD1 agrees at 7 bases. The CDR3 has 14 residues. J was trimmed by 9 bases and V by 2 bases; bases with no gene match: 7. The CDR3 DNA follows: TGTGCCAGCAGTTTATTCGCAGGGGGAGTTGAGCAGTTCTTC. As protein: CASSLFAGGVEQFF.

This clonotype was counted many times. The chain combines TRBV7-9 with TRBJ2-3; D gene unclear. V dropped 5 bases and J dropped 1 base, with 13 bases sitting between them. The CDR3 loop spans 15 amino acids. Per germline, CDR1 SEHNR and CDR2 FQNEAQ (reference sequence). The CDR3 DNA reads as TGTGCCAGCAGCCCCCCCCGTGGGGGCACAGATACGCAGTATTTT. Amino acid sequence: CASSPPRGGTDTQYF.

In this sample, this clonotype turned up many times. The V and J genes are TRBV7-8 and TRBJ2-1; the D gene is possibly TRBD1 (5 bases). V shed 4 bases and J shed 6 bases, with 16 bases lying between them. This CDR3 contains 15 residues. Germline CDR1 SGHVS, CDR2 FQNEAQ. DNA for the CDR3: TGTGCCAGCAGCTCCCCAGGGAAAGGGCCCAATGAGCAGTTCTTC. Amino acids: CASSSPGKGPNEQFF.

There are many counts of this clonotype. V is TRBV11-2 and J is TRBJ2-6; D unresolved. CDR3 length: 14 amino acids. In germline, CDR1 is SGHAT, CDR2 FQNNGV. Trimming took off 5 bases at V and 0 bases at J, with 5 bases between the two ends. The CDR3: CASSRDSGANVLTF. CDR3 bases: TGTGCCAGCAGCCGTGACTCTGGGGCCAACGTCCTGACTTTC.

On this clonotype: A much larger clonotype is one base distant, so this may be a read error. The chain recombines TRBV29-1 with TRBJ1-2; the D is unclear. The CDR3 length is 13 residues. Per germline, CDR1 SQVTM and CDR2 ANQGSEA. The CDR3: CSVERRLNYGYAF. In DNA, the CDR3 is TGCAGCGTTGAGAGGCGGCTTAACTATGGCTACGCCTTC. Using reference TRBV29-1 and TRBJ1-2 for the parts outside the CDR3, the full variable domain is SAVISQKPSRDICQRGTSLTIQCQVDSQVTMMFWYRQQPGQSLTLIATANQGSEATYESGFVIDKFPISRPNLTFSTLTVSNMSPEDSSIYLCSVERRLNYGYAFGSGTRLTVV.

This clonotype occurred many times. The V and J genes are TRBV7-8 and TRBJ1-5; D might be TRBD1 (5 bases). CDR3 size: 16 residues. V was cut by 8 bases and J by 1 base, with 18 bases left in between. Germline CDR1 is SGHVS and CDR2 is FQNEAQ. This chain's CDR3 is CASSESGYSSNQPQHF. Written as DNA, the CDR3 is TGTGCCAGCTCCGAATCAGGGTATAGCAGCAATCAGCCCCAGCATTTT.